These T cell receptor beta chains were read from a single sample in a study of regulatory T cells in long-lasting Graves disease. TCRdb used MiXCR to reprocess the multiplex PCR reads, holding one entry per CDR3 protein. The table shows about 450,000 distinct CDR3 sequences, with 13% to 15% occurring only once. The sample was also linked to a second study, of T cells in Graves' hyperthyroidism and ophthalmopathy.

Sequencing was performed on peripheral blood mononuclear cells (PBMCs), taken at new diagnosis, from a patient treated with antithyroid drugs. Receptor source: a woman aged 45-60 years with Graves disease. Both conserved end residues are part of each CDR3. D genes are given only for firm matches. Clone size is not always given. Where it is, it says once, few, many or a class for expanded clones.

v_gene: TRBV5-1
j_gene: TRBJ1-1
abundance: -
d_gene: -
CDR3nt: TGCGCCAGCACCCCAACACCTAGGAACACTGAAGCTTTCTTT
CDR3aa: CASTPTPRNTEAFF

v_gene: TRBV28
j_gene: TRBJ2-3
abundance: many
d_gene: TRBD2
CDR3nt: TGTGCCAGCGAAATTAGCGGGCGTAGCACAGATACGCAGTATTTT
CDR3aa: CASEISGRSTDTQYF

v_gene: TRBV9
j_gene: TRBJ2-1
abundance: -
d_gene: -
CDR3nt: TGTGCCAGCAGCGCCTATCGAAGGGGTAAACTAACTAACAATGAGCAGTTCTTC
CDR3aa: CASSAYRRGKLTNNEQFF

v_gene: TRBV2
j_gene: TRBJ2-5
abundance: many
d_gene: TRBD1
CDR3nt: TGTGCCAGCCGTTACATGACAGGGGGTGAGACCCAGTACTTC
CDR3aa: CASRYMTGGETQYF

v_gene: TRBV12-3/TRBV12-4
j_gene: TRBJ1-6
abundance: many
d_gene: -
CDR3nt: TGTGCCAGCAGCATGGGACGGAATAATTCACCCCTCCACTTT
CDR3aa: CASSMGRNNSPLHF

v_gene: TRBV29-1
j_gene: TRBJ2-7
abundance: -
d_gene: TRBD1
CDR3nt: TGCAGCGTTGTTCGGGACAGAGACTACGAGCAGTACTTC
CDR3aa: CSVVRDRDYEQYF

v_gene: TRBV5-1
j_gene: TRBJ2-7
abundance: many
d_gene: TRBD2
CDR3nt: TGCGCCAGCACGAGCGGGAGGGTCTCCTACGAGCAGTACTTC
CDR3aa: CASTSGRVSYEQYF

v_gene: TRBV30
j_gene: TRBJ2-7
abundance: many
d_gene: TRBD2
CDR3nt: TGTGCCTGGAGTATAGCGGGAACTTACGAGCAGTACTTC
CDR3aa: CAWSIAGTYEQYF

v_gene: TRBV20-1
j_gene: TRBJ2-2
abundance: many
d_gene: -
CDR3nt: TGCAGTGCTAGAGATTGGAGCGGCTCATCCACCGGGGAGCTGTTTTTT
CDR3aa: CSARDWSGSSTGELFF

v_gene: TRBV28
j_gene: TRBJ1-5
abundance: -
d_gene: -
CDR3nt: TGTGCCAACAGTTTAGGCGGTTTCGGCGCGGGGGCCTTCAATCAGCCCCAGCATTTT
CDR3aa: CANSLGGFGAGAFNQPQHF

v_gene: TRBV12-3/TRBV12-4
j_gene: TRBJ2-1
abundance: many
d_gene: TRBD2
CDR3nt: TGTGCCAGCAGGCCTGGGACTAGCGGGAGTTACAATGAGCAGTTCTTC
CDR3aa: CASRPGTSGSYNEQFF

v_gene: TRBV6-1
j_gene: TRBJ2-5
abundance: many
d_gene: TRBD2
CDR3nt: TGTGCCAGCAGCTCTACCGGGACTAGCGGGCAAGAGACCCAGTACTTC
CDR3aa: CASSSTGTSGQETQYF

v_gene: TRBV24-1
j_gene: TRBJ1-2
abundance: -
d_gene: TRBD1
CDR3nt: TGTGCCACCAGTGACTGGGACAGAAACTATGGCTACACCTTC
CDR3aa: CATSDWDRNYGYTF

v_gene: TRBV4-2
j_gene: TRBJ2-3
abundance: few
d_gene: TRBD1
CDR3nt: TGTGCCAGCAGCCCGACAGGGGCCGGTTACACAGATACGCAGTATTTT
CDR3aa: CASSPTGAGYTDTQYF

v_gene: TRBV9
j_gene: TRBJ1-5
abundance: many
d_gene: -
CDR3nt: TGTGCCAGCAGCGTATCTGGGACCAATCAGCCCCAGCATTTT
CDR3aa: CASSVSGTNQPQHF

v_gene: TRBV6-2/TRBV6-3
j_gene: TRBJ2-1
abundance: -
d_gene: TRBD2
CDR3nt: TGTGCCAGCAGTCCCACTAGCGGGAGACAGTTCTTC
CDR3aa: CASSPTSGRQFF

v_gene: TRBV11-2
j_gene: TRBJ1-5
abundance: many
d_gene: -
CDR3nt: TGTGCCAGCAGCTTCGGGGGGCACAGCAATCAGCCCCAGCATTTT
CDR3aa: CASSFGGHSNQPQHF

v_gene: TRBV3-1
j_gene: TRBJ2-1
abundance: many
d_gene: -
CDR3nt: TGTGCCAGCAGCCAAGATCGGGGAGTCTCCTACAATGAGCAGTTCTTC
CDR3aa: CASSQDRGVSYNEQFF

v_gene: TRBV7-8
j_gene: TRBJ1-6
abundance: -
d_gene: TRBD1
CDR3nt: TGTGCCAGCAGCGCGGGACAGGGAATTTATTCACCCCTCCACTTT
CDR3aa: CASSAGQGIYSPLHF